These 15 T cell receptor beta chains were all obtained from the same sample, sequenced in a study of blood T cell repertoires in COVID-19. Only in-frame clones appear in the TCRdb table, and some are missing; sequencing was by immunoSEQ multiplex PCR. Among a few hundred thousand clones listed, 70% to 90% were seen once. Sequencing was done on a sample of PBMCs or T cells enriched from blood (not recorded which). The receptors shown here come from a woman between 40 and 50 years old with acute COVID-19.

This chain connects TRBV18 to TRBJ2-2, with D tentatively TRBD1 (5 bases). The germline CDR1 and CDR2 sequences are KGHSH and LQKENI. This CDR3 region has 15 residues. The V end lost 5 bases, the J end lost 1 base, and 11 bases lay between the germline ends. CDR3 sequence: CASSSDRGNTGELFF. The CDR3 nucleotides read TGTGCCAGCTCATCCGATAGGGGGAACACCGGGGAGCTGTTTTTT. Based on the CDR3 plus reference TRBV18 and TRBJ2-2, the full variable domain is NAGVMQNPRHLVRRRGQEARLRCSPMKGHSHVYWYRQLPEEGLKFMVYLQKENIIDESGMPKERFSAEFPKEGPSILRIQQVVRGDSAAYFCASSSDRGNTGELFFGEGSRLTVL.

The V and J genes are TRBV24-1 and TRBJ2-1, with 10 bases that match TRBD2. Germline V gene lookup returns CDR1 KGHDR and CDR2 SFDVKD. V lost 4 bases and J lost 6; bases outside the gene matches: 11. The CDR3 is 17 amino acids. The CDR3 is CATSEFSGTSVTNEQFF. The CDR3 DNA sequence: TGTGCCACCAGTGAGTTTTCCGGGACTAGCGTCACCAATGAGCAGTTCTTC.

The chain couples TRBV11-3 to TRBJ2-3; D possibly corresponds to TRBD1 (5 bases). V was clipped by 5 bases and J by 2 bases, with 11 bases between them. The CDR3 loop spans 14 amino acids. Germline values: CDR1 SGHNT, CDR2 YENEEA. CDR3 nucleotides: TGTGCCAGCAGCCTAGGGGCCAACACAGATACGCAGTATTTT. Translated, it gives CASSLGANTDTQYF.

V gene TRBV27 combines with J gene TRBJ2-2; 11 bases fit TRBD1. This CDR3 has 16 amino acids. Trimming took 5 bases from V and 4 from J; bases not matched to a gene: 6. The V gene's germline CDR1 is MNHEY and CDR2 SMNVEV (reference sequence). The CDR3 here is CASSLTGTGGTGELFF. The CDR3 DNA reads TGTGCCAGCAGTCTAACCGGGACAGGGGGCACCGGGGAGCTGTTTTTT.

This clone was recorded a few times. The chain employs TRBV28 and TRBJ2-7; a weak D match, TRBD2 (5 bases). CDR3 length: 18 residues. Trimming removed 6 bases at V and 2 bases at J, with 26 bases between. Germline values: CDR1 MDHEN, CDR2 SYDVKM. The CDR3 spells CASSYPASGGGVPYEQYF. CDR3 nucleotides: TGTGCCAGCAGCTACCCCGCGAGTGGAGGCGGAGTTCCCTACGAGCAGTACTTC.

The V and J genes are TRBV9 and TRBJ2-1; D uncertain. The germline CDR1 and CDR2 sequences are SGDLS and YYNGEE. The CDR3 consists of 14 residues. V lost 4 bases and J lost 0, with 8 bases in between. This CDR3 is CASSPQDSYNEQFF. The CDR3 DNA is TGTGCCAGCAGCCCGCAGGACTCCTACAATGAGCAGTTCTTC.

The V and J genes are TRBV4-2 and TRBJ2-5; 9 nucleotides agree with TRBD1. CDR1 and CDR2 (germline): LGHNA, YNFKEQ. CDR3 length: 16 residues. V lost 4 bases, J lost 4 bases, and 10 bases stayed unmatched. The CDR3 here is CASSRGLDRGLETQYF. The DNA for the CDR3 is TGTGCCAGCAGCCGAGGGTTAGACAGGGGGTTAGAGACCCAGTACTTC.

CDR3 bases: TGCGCCAGCCGCCTGGAGGGGGCCCGGAACACCGGGGAGCTGTTTTTT. This gives the protein CASRLEGARNTGELFF. V is TRBV5-1 and J is TRBJ2-2, with a weak D call TRBD1 (7 bases). Germline-derived CDR1 and CDR2 are SGHRS and YFSETQ. The V end lost 7 bases, the J end lost 1 base, and 17 bases lay between the germline ends. The CDR3 length is 16 residues.

This rearrangement joins TRBV29-1 to TRBJ2-2, with D possibly matching TRBD1 (7 bases). The CDR3 contains 13 residues. Germline CDR1 reads SQVTM; CDR2 reads ANQGSEA. Deletions cut 3 bases from V and 3 bases from J, with 8 bases between. DNA for the CDR3: TGCAGCGTTGACAGGGGGGACACCGGGGAGCTGTTTTTT. Amino acids: CSVDRGDTGELFF.

The gene calls are TRBV7-7 and TRBJ1-3, with 10 positions matching TRBD1. The CDR3 has 15 residues. The V segment lost 4 bases and the J segment 4 bases; nucleotides outside the gene matches: 4. Germline values: CDR1 SSHAT, CDR2 FNYEAQ (reference sequence). The CDR3 DNA sequence: TGTGCCAGCAGCTCCGGGACAGGGGAGGGAAACACCATATATTTT. Protein sequence: CASSSGTGEGNTIYF. The full variable domain, with the rest looked up from reference TRBV7-7 and TRBJ1-3, is GAGVSQSPRYKVTKRGQDVTLRCDPISSHATLYWYQQALGQGPEFLTYFNYEAQPDKSGLPSDRFSAERPEGSISTLTIQRTEQRDSAMYRCASSSGTGEGNTIYFGEGSWLTVV.

On this clone: Because the CDR3's place on the DNA is in doubt, the DNA is left out and the CDR3 is given as listed by TCRdb. The chain combines TRBV3-1 (or the pseudogene TRBV3-2) with TRBJ2-5; the D call TRBD2 from the table was never checked on the DNA. Germline V gene data show CDR1 as LGHDT and CDR2 as YNNKEL (reference sequence). The CDR3 comprises 14 residues, both ends counted. The CDR3 loop is CASSQDVASGSKYF.

The rearrangement links TRBV5-1 to TRBJ1-1; D is undetermined. V shed 4 bases and J shed 4 bases, with 17 bases lying between them. The V gene's germline CDR1 is SGHRS and CDR2 YFSETQ. The CDR3 length is 15 residues. The CDR3, as DNA: TGCGCCAGCAGCCCGACGTCCCCCGGAGGCACTGAAGCTTTCTTT. Protein sequence: CASSPTSPGGTEAFF.

V is TRBV5-1 and J is TRBJ2-1, with D possibly TRBD1 on 5 matching bases. Trimming removed 0 bases from V and 0 bases from J, with 7 bases in between. Germline CDR1 and CDR2: SGHRS and YFSETQ. The CDR3 spans 15 residues. The CDR3 sequence: CASSLEGASYNEQFF. The CDR3 nucleotides are TGCGCCAGCAGCTTGGAAGGGGCCTCCTACAATGAGCAGTTCTTC.

The chain recombines TRBV2 with TRBJ1-5; tentative D call: TRBD1 (5 bases). This CDR3 is built from 13 residues. V lost 6 bases and J 3 bases, leaving 9 bases between the germline ends. Germline CDR1 is SNHLY and CDR2 is FYNNEI. In DNA, the CDR3 is TGTGCCAGCAGCCGGGGGTTCAATCAGCCCCAGCATTTT. This translates into CASSRGFNQPQHF.

The chain uses TRBV5-1 and TRBJ2-2; D gene ambiguous. The germline CDR1 and CDR2 sequences are SGHRS and YFSETQ. The CDR3 contains 15 residues. V was cut by 4 bases and J by 1 base, with 11 bases left in between. The CDR3 protein is CASSPWSGNTGELFF. For the CDR3, the DNA is TGCGCCAGCAGCCCTTGGTCCGGGAACACCGGGGAGCTGTTTTTT.